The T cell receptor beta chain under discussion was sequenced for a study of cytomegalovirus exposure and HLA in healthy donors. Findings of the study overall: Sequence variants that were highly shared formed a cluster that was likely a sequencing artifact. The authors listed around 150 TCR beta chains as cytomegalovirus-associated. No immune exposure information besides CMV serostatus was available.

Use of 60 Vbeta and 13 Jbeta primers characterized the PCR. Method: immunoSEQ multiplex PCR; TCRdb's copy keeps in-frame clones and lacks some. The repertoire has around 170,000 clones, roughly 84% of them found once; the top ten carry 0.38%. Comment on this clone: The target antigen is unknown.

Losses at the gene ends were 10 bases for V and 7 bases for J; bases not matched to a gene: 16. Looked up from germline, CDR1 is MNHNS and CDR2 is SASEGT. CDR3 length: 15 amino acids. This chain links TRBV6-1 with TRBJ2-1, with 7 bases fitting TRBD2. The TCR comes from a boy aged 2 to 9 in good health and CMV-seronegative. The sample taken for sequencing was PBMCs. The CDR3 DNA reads TGTGCCACGGGGGGAAATTGGGAGTGGGGGAATGAGCAGTTCTTC. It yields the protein CATGGNWEWGNEQFF.